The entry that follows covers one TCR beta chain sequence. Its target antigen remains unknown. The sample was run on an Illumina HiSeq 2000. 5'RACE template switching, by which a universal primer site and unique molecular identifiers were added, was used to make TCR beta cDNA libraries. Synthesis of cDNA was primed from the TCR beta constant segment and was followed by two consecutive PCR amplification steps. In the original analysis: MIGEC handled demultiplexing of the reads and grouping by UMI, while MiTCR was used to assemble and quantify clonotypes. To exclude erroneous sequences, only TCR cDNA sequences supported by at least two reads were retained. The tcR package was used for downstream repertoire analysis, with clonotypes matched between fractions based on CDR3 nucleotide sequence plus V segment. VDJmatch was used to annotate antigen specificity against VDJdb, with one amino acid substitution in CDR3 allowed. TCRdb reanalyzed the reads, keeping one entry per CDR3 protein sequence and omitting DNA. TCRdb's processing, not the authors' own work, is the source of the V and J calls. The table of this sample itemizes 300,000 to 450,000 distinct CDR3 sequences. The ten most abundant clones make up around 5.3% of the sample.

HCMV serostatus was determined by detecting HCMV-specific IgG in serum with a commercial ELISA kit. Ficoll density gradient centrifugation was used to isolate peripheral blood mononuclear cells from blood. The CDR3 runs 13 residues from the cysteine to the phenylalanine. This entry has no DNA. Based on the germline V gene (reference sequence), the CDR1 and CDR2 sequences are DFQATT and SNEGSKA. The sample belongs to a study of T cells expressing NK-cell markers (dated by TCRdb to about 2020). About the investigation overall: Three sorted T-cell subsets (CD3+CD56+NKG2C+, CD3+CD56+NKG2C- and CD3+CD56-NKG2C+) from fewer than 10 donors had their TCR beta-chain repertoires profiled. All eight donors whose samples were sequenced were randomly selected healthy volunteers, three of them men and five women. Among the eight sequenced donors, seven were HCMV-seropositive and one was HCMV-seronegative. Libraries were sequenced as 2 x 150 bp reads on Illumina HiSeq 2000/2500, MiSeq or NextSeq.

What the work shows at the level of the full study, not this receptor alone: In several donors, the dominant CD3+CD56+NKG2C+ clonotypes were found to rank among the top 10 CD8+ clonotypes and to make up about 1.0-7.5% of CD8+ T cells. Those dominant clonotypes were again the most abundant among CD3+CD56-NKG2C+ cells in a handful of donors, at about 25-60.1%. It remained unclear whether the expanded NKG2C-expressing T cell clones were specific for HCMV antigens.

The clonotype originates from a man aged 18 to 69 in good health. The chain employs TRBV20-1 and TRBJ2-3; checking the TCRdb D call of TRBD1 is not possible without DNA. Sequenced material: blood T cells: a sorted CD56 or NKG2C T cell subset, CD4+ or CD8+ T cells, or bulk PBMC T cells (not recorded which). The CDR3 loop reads CSPWGGRTDTQYF.